The 15 T cell receptor beta chains given below trace back to one sample, sequenced in a study of T cell responses to AZD1222 COVID-19 vaccine. The method was immunoSEQ multiplex PCR; TCRdb's version includes in-frame clones alone and lacks a portion of them. This sample has around 140,000 clones; roughly 93% occur once, and the top ten carry roughly 5.6%. Sample: peripheral blood, taken on day 0 of AZD1222 vaccination. The source is an adult in good health.

The V gene is TRBV12-3 or TRBV12-4, the J gene TRBJ2-5; D perhaps matches TRBD2 (5 bases). CDR3 length: 12 amino acids. The ends were cut back, 8 bases at V and 0 bases at J, with 7 bases in the middle. As DNA, the CDR3 is TGTGCCAGCTCTAGCAACCAAGAGACCCAGTACTTC. Amino acids: CASSSNQETQYF.

V is TRBV6-5 and J is TRBJ2-3; D uncertain. The CDR3 is 14 residues long. Germline V gene data show CDR1 as MNHEY and CDR2 as SVGAGI. Between the trimmed V and J ends, which lost 7 bases and 0 bases, there was a span of 11 bases. In nucleotides, the CDR3 is TGTGCCAGCACCAAAACACCTAGCACAGATACGCAGTATTTT. Amino acid sequence: CASTKTPSTDTQYF.

V and J are TRBV5-1 and TRBJ2-3, with D possibly TRBD1 on 7 matching bases. The CDR3 spans 16 residues. CDR1 is SGHRS and CDR2 is YFSETQ in the germline V gene. V dropped 1 base and J dropped 8 bases, with 20 bases sitting between them. Written as DNA, the CDR3 is TGCGCCAGCAGCTTGACTCAAATGACAGGGCGGGGTACGCAGTATTTT. This translates into CASSLTQMTGRGTQYF. The entire variable domain, with the rest obtained from reference TRBV5-1 and TRBJ2-3, is as follows: KAGVTQTPRYLIKTRGQQVTLSCSPISGHRSVSWYQQTPGQGLQFLFEYFSETQRNKGNFPGRFSGRQFSNSRSEMNVSTLELGDSALYLCASSLTQMTGRGTQYFGPGTRLTVL.

The V and J genes are TRBV2 and TRBJ2-5; tentative D call: TRBD1 (5 bases). V was shortened by 6 bases and J by 3 bases, with 11 bases between the two germline ends. CDR3 length equals 13 residues. Germline V gene lookup returns CDR1 SNHLY and CDR2 FYNNEI. CDR3 coding DNA: TGTGCCAGCAGCCAGGGTGTGAAAGAGACCCAGTACTTC. This translates into CASSQGVKETQYF. Together with reference TRBV2 and TRBJ2-5, the CDR3 gives the full variable domain: EPEVTQTPSHQVTQMGQEVILRCVPISNHLYFYWYRQILGQKVEFLVSFYNNEISEKSEIFDDQFSVERPDGSNFTLKIRSTKLEDSAMYFCASSQGVKETQYFGPGTRLLVL.

The chain couples TRBV28 to TRBJ1-2; D gene unclear. The CDR3 covers 14 residues. Germline V gives CDR1 MDHEN, CDR2 SYDVKM. V dropped 6 bases and J dropped 4 bases, with 15 bases sitting between them. CDR3 coding DNA: TGTGCCAGCAGCCTCCCATACGGCCCCTATGGCTACACCTTC. It specifies CASSLPYGPYGYTF.

The chain recombines TRBV7-2 with TRBJ2-1, with D possibly being TRBD1 or TRBD2 (6 bases each). Germline V gene sequence: CDR1 SGHTA, CDR2 FQGNSA. CDR3 length: 16 amino acids. Between the trimmed V and J ends, which lost 2 bases and 8 bases, there was a span of 19 bases. CDR3 region: CASSLRWGALEDEQFF. CDR3 in DNA: TGTGCCAGCAGCTTACGATGGGGGGCCCTGGAGGATGAGCAGTTCTTC. Full variable domain (outside the CDR3, taken from reference TRBV7-2 and TRBJ2-1): GAGVSQSPSNKVTEKGKDVELRCDPISGHTALYWYRQSLGQGLEFLIYFQGNSAPDKSGLPSDRFSAERTGGSVSTLTIQRTQQEDSAVYLCASSLRWGALEDEQFFGPGTRLTVL.

This clone was counted once. The chain links TRBV11-2 to TRBJ2-5; 7 bases map to TRBD1. Germline V CDR1 and CDR2: SGHAT, FQNNGV. V dropped 4 bases and J dropped 4; count of bases not matched to a gene: 3. This CDR3 spans 13 amino acids. In DNA, the CDR3 is TGTGCCAGCAGCTCGGACAGGAGAGAGACCCAGTACTTC. Amino acid sequence: CASSSDRRETQYF.

In this sample, this clone turned up once. The chain combines TRBV2 with TRBJ1-2; D may be TRBD1 (5 bases). Germline V gives CDR1 SNHLY, CDR2 FYNNEI. This CDR3 has 16 amino acids. V lost 3 bases and J 6 bases, leaving 20 bases between the germline ends. In DNA, the CDR3 is TGTGCCAGCAGTGACAATACAGGAGCGCCCAAGGATGGCTACACCTTC. It is translated as CASSDNTGAPKDGYTF.

The chain uses TRBV5-1 and TRBJ2-1; D is possibly TRBD2 (6 bases). V shed 0 bases and J shed 7 bases, with 17 bases lying between them. Germline loops: CDR1 SGHRS, CDR2 YFSETQ. This CDR3 comprises 16 residues. The CDR3 DNA reads as TGCGCCAGCAGCTTGGAAGATCTGGGCGGGGATAATGAGCAGTTCTTC. It encodes CASSLEDLGGDNEQFF. The full variable domain, with the rest looked up from reference TRBV5-1 and TRBJ2-1, is KAGVTQTPRYLIKTRGQQVTLSCSPISGHRSVSWYQQTPGQGLQFLFEYFSETQRNKGNFPGRFSGRQFSNSRSEMNVSTLELGDSALYLCASSLEDLGGDNEQFFGPGTRLTVL.

This clone has a single count. The chain joins TRBV4-1 to TRBJ2-7; D call uncertain. The CDR3 is made up of 16 amino acids. The V gene's germline CDR1 is MGHRA and CDR2 YSYEKL. V dropped 2 bases and J dropped 4 bases, with 18 bases sitting between them. CDR3 sequence (DNA): TGCGCCAGCAGCCAAAGCGAGTCGCTTACCTCTTACGAGCAGTACTTC. Amino acid sequence: CASSQSESLTSYEQYF.

This chain connects TRBV6-5 to TRBJ1-2, with TRBD1 matching over 7 bases. CDR1 and CDR2 from the germline V gene are MNHEY and SVGAGI. The CDR3 extends over 14 amino acids. V was pared by 6 bases and J by 7 bases, with 11 bases of the junction left unmatched. The CDR3 spells CASSSQLTGSGYTF. CDR3 DNA: TGTGCCAGCAGCTCCCAATTGACAGGGAGTGGCTACACCTTC.

The CDR3 DNA sequence: TGTGCCACCCACAGGGGGTACTACGAGCAGTACTTC. Protein sequence: CATHRGYYEQYF. J is TRBJ2-7 and V is TRBV28, with 8 bases identical to TRBD1. CDR1 and CDR2 from the germline V gene are MDHEN and SYDVKM. Trimming took 10 bases from V and 3 from J; bases not matched to a gene: 5. This CDR3 is built from 12 residues.

This chain links TRBV7-8 with TRBJ2-4, with D hard to call. Trimming left V 2 bases short and J 6 bases short, with 8 bases between. This CDR3 is built from 13 residues. Germline assignment: CDR1 SGHVS and CDR2 FQNEAQ. The CDR3 spells CASSLTEINIQYF. The CDR3 DNA follows: TGTGCCAGCAGCTTAACCGAAATAAACATTCAGTACTTC.

The chain has TRBV7-9 and TRBJ1-5; the D is unclear. The length of the CDR3 is 14 residues. CDR1 is SEHNR and CDR2 is FQNEAQ in the germline V gene (reference sequence). Deletions cut 0 bases from V and 7 bases from J, with 10 bases between. The CDR3, as DNA: TGTGCCAGCAGCTTAGCGGCGTTGGGCCAGCCCCAGCATTTT. Its protein product is CASSLAALGQPQHF.

V is TRBV29-1 and J is TRBJ2-5; possibly TRBD1 for D (5 bases). The length of the CDR3 is 12 residues. Germline V gene sequence: CDR1 SQVTM, CDR2 ANQGSEA. Trimming left V 3 bases short and J 0 bases short, with 5 bases between. The CDR3 here is CSVDRDQETQYF. The DNA of the CDR3 is TGCAGCGTTGACAGGGACCAAGAGACCCAGTACTTC. The whole variable domain, filled in from reference TRBV29-1 and TRBJ2-5, reads SAVISQKPSRDICQRGTSLTIQCQVDSQVTMMFWYRQQPGQSLTLIATANQGSEATYESGFVIDKFPISRPNLTFSTLTVSNMSPEDSSIYLCSVDRDQETQYFGPGTRLLVL.